This TCR beta chain was profiled in a study of Graves' ophthalmopathy and Graves' hyperthyroidism. General study points: Clonotypes were expanded in thyroid at above 0.001 frequency, and most also appeared in blood.

Having ophthalmopathy, the donors showed moderate-to-severe activity, CAS ≥3 and NOSPECS ≥4, with disease lasting under 3 months. From RNA, the CDR3 regions of TCR beta chains were amplified and sequenced. A first-round RT-PCR used HTBI primers, followed by a second-round multiplex PCR. TCRdb itself ran the multiplex PCR reads through MiXCR, one entry per CDR3 protein. The sample lists 300,000 to 400,000 distinct CDR3 sequences; around a sixth were seen once. With regard to this clonotype: The target antigen is unknown.

CDR1 SGHRS and CDR2 YFSETQ come from the germline V gene. The CDR3 contains 15 residues. V lost 1 base and J lost 1, with 11 bases in between. The sample consisted of peripheral blood. The chain carries TRBV5-1 and TRBJ1-1, with D perhaps matching TRBD1 (5 bases). This receptor was identified in an adult man with Graves' ophthalmopathy. CDR3 loop: CASSLNIQGNTEAFF. The CDR3 coding sequence is TGCGCCAGCAGCTTGAATATTCAGGGGAACACTGAAGCTTTCTTT.